These T cell receptor beta chains were read from a single sample in a study of CD4 T cells in relation to SARS-CoV-2 and coronaviruses. Which antigens these TCRs recognize remains unknown. Clones were read by immunoSEQ multiplex PCR, and TCRdb kept only the in-frame ones, dropping some. This table holds about 36,000 clones, roughly four fifths found once. Material: naive CD4+ T cells from PBMCs, cultured in vitro. These receptor sequences come from an adult with COVID-19. Both conserved end residues are part of each CDR3. The order of the fields is V gene, CDR3 protein.

>TRBV5-1
CASSFLLAGGWEQYF
>TRBV6-1
CASSDYDRDTNYGYTF
>TRBV9
CASSAVGGVGETQYF
>TRBV19
CASSIDSQETQYF
>TRBV6-2/TRBV6-3
CASSYCRIGGQCEQYF
>TRBV18
CASSPYVRWGTEAFF
>TRBV4-1
CASSQDPSASLAGNEQFF
>TRBV19
CASSIGTWGTQYF
>TRBV7-3
CASSTGANTGELFF
>TRBV30
CAWSVLGEQYF
>TRBV11-2
CASSTPRDRTYEQYF
>TRBV19
CASSPQGASNQPQHF
>TRBV6-6
CASSYMELTYEQYF
>TRBV27
CASSLFWAGVALNEQFF
>TRBV9
CASSVARASTGVGDTQYF
>TRBV11-1
CASSLAWGTSPTEQFF
>TRBV5-4
CASSAGTGTGGVEQYF
>TRBV4-1
CASSQGEAGELFF
>TRBV6-2/TRBV6-3
CASSYSTTGELFF
>TRBV4-2
CASSRDLSVQDLSTDTQYF
>TRBV28
CASSLLLAGSHEQFF
>TRBV27
CASSLYGGETSGYTF
>TRBV3-1/TRBV3-2
CASRTDGNYGYTF
>TRBV19
CASSEQSADTQYF
>TRBV20-1
CSAVRGRAQYF
>TRBV7-2
CASSLMVAGPYEQYF
>TRBV5-1
CASSLSGVGTQYF
>TRBV9
CASSVGGSHTSEQYF
>TRBV4-1
CASSPGRFAGPTPGANVLTF
>TRBV2
CASRGDSYEQYF
>TRBV2
CASRPLTGVEGYTF
>TRBV5-4
CASSSVTDRENEKLFF
>TRBV14
CASSQTKLPNVNSPLHF
>TRBV6-2/TRBV6-3
CASSYSYPDTEAFF
>TRBV3-1/TRBV3-2
CASSQAYSRDSTEAFF
>TRBV3-1/TRBV3-2
CASSRPGDSVYEQYF
>TRBV19
CASSISGAYTEAFF
>TRBV28
CASSSSGRERRDTQYF
>TRBV3-1/TRBV3-2
CASSQGRETQYF
>TRBV4-1
CASSQDKDRTGDTGELFF
>TRBV5-1
CASSLERSQPGNEQFF
>TRBV24-1
CATSGQGDQPQHF
>TRBV2
CASSWVIAKNIQYF
>TRBV6-1
CASSGTGTGGGYNEQFF
>TRBV7-9
CASSPKPGQRDEKLFF
>TRBV7-9
CASSLKQTSGVQETQYF
>TRBV30
CAWSDRQASEAFF